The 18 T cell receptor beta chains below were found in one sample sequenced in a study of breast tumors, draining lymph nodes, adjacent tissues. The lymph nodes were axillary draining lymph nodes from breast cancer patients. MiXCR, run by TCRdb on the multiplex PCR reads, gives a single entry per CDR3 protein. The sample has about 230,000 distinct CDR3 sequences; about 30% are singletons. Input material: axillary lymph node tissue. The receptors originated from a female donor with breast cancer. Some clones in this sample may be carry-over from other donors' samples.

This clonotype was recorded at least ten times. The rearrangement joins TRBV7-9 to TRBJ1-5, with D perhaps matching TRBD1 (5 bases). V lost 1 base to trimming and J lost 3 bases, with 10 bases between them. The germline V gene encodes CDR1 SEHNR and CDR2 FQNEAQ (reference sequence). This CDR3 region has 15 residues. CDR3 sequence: CASSLGGGDNQPQHF. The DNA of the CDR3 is TGTGCCAGCAGCTTAGGGGGCGGGGACAATCAGCCCCAGCATTTT.

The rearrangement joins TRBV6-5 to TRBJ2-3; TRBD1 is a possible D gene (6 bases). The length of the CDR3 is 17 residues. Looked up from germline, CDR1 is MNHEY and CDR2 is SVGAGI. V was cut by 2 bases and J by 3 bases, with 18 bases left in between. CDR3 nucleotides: TGTGCCAGCAGTTACCAAAACTCCAGGGGAAGAACAGATACGCAGTATTTT. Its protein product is CASSYQNSRGRTDTQYF.

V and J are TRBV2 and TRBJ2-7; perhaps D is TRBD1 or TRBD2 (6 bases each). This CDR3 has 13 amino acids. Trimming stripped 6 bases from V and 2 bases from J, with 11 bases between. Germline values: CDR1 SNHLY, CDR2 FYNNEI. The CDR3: CASSERGPYEQYF. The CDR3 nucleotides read TGTGCCAGCAGCGAACGGGGGCCCTACGAGCAGTACTTC.

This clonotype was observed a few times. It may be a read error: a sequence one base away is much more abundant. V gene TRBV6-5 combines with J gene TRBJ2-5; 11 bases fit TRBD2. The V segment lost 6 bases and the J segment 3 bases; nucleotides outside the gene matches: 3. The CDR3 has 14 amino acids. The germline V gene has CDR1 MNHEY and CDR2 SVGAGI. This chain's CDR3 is CASRPGLAEETQYF. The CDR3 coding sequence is TGTGCCAGCAGGCCGGGACTAGCGGAAGAGACCCAGTACTTC.

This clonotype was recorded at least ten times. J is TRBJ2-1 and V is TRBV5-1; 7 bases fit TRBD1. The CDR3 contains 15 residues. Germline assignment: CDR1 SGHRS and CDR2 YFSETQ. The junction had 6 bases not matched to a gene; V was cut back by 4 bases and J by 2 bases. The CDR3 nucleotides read TGCGCCAGCAGCGTAGACAGGGCCGCCTACAATGAGCAGTTCTTC. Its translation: CASSVDRAAYNEQFF.

The CDR3 DNA reads TGTGCCAGCAGCTTAGGGGACGGGAGCACAGATACGCAGTATTTT. Encoded protein: CASSLGDGSTDTQYF. The chain employs TRBV7-9 and TRBJ2-3; TRBD1 or TRBD2 may be the D gene (5 bases each). Deletions cut 1 base from V and 0 bases from J, with 8 bases between. CDR1 is SEHNR and CDR2 is FQNEAQ in the germline V gene (reference sequence). The CDR3 loop spans 15 amino acids.

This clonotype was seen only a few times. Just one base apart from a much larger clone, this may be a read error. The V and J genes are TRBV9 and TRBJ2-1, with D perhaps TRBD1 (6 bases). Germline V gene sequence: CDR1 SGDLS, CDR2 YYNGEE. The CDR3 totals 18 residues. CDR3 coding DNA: TGTGCCAGCAGCGTAGTAGGGGGAGAGGGAAGCTCCTCCAATGAGCAGTTCTTC. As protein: CASSVVGGEGSSSNEQFF.

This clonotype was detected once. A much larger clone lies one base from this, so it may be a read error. The DNA for the CDR3 is TGTGCCGGCAGGCAGGACAGGGGAAGAGCGGCCTACGAGCAGTACTTC. It encodes CAGRQDRGRAAYEQYF. This chain links TRBV27 with TRBJ2-7, with 9 positions matching TRBD1. Germline CDR1 MNHEY, CDR2 SMNVEV (reference sequence). This CDR3 contains 16 residues.

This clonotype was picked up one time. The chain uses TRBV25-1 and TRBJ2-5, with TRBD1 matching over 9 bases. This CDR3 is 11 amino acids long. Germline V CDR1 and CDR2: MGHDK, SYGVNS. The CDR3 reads CGQGVQETQYF. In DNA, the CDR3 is TGTGGACAGGGGGTCCAAGAGACCCAGTACTTC.

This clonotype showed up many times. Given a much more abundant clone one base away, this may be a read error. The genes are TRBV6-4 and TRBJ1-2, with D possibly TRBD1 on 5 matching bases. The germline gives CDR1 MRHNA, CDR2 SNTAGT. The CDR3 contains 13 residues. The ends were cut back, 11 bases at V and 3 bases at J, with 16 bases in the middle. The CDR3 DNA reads TGTGCCGGAGAGCAGGGCGGCGACTATGGCTACACCTTC. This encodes CAGEQGGDYGYTF.

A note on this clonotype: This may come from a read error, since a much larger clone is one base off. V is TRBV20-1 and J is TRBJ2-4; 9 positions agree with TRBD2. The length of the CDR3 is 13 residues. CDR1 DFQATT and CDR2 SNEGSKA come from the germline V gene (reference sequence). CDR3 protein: CSASLAGTNTQYF. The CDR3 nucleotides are TGCAGTGCTAGTCTAGCGGGGACAAACACTCAGTACTTC.

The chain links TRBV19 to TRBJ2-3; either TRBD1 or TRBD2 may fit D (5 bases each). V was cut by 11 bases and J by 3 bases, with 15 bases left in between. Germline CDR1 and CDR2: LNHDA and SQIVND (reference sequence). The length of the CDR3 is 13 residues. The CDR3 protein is CAGNLGETDTQYF. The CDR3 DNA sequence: TGTGCCGGCAACTTGGGGGAGACAGATACGCAGTATTTT.

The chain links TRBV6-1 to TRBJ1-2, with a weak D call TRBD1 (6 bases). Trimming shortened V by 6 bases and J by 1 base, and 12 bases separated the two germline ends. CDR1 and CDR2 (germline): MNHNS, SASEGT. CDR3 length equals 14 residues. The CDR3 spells CASRRTVFNYGYTF. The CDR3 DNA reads TGTGCCAGCAGGCGGACAGTGTTTAACTATGGCTACACCTTC.

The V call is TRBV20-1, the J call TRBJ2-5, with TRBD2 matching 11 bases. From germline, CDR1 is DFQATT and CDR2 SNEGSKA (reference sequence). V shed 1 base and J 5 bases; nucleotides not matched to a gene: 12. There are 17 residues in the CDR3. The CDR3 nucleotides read TGCAGTGCTAGAGCATTAATTAGCGGGAGGGCCCAGGAGACCCAGTACTTC. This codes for CSARALISGRAQETQYF.

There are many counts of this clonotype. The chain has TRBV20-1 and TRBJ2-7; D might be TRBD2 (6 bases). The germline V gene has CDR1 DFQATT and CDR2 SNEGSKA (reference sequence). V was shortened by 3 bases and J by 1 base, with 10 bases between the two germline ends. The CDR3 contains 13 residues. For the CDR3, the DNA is TGCAGTGCTAGTTGGGACTTGTCCTACGAGCAGTACTTC. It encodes CSASWDLSYEQYF.

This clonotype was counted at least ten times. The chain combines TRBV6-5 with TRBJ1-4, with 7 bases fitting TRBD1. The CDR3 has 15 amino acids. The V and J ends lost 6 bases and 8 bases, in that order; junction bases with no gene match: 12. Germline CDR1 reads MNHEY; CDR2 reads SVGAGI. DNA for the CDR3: TGTGCCAGCAGACCCCGGACAGGCTGGTGGGAAAAACTGTTTTTT. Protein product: CASRPRTGWWEKLFF.

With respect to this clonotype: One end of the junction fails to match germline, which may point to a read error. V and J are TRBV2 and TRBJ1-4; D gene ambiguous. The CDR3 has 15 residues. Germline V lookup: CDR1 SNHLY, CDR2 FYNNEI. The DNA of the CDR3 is TGTGCCAGCAGTGAAGCAGGCACAACTAATGAAAAACTGGCTTTT. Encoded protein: CASSEAGTTNEKLAF.

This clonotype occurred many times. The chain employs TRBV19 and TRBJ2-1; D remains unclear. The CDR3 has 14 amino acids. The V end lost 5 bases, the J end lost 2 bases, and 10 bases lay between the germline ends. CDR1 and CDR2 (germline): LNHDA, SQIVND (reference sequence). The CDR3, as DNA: TGTGCCAGTAGTCCGAGCCCTCCCTACAATGAGCAGTTCTTC. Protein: CASSPSPPYNEQFF.